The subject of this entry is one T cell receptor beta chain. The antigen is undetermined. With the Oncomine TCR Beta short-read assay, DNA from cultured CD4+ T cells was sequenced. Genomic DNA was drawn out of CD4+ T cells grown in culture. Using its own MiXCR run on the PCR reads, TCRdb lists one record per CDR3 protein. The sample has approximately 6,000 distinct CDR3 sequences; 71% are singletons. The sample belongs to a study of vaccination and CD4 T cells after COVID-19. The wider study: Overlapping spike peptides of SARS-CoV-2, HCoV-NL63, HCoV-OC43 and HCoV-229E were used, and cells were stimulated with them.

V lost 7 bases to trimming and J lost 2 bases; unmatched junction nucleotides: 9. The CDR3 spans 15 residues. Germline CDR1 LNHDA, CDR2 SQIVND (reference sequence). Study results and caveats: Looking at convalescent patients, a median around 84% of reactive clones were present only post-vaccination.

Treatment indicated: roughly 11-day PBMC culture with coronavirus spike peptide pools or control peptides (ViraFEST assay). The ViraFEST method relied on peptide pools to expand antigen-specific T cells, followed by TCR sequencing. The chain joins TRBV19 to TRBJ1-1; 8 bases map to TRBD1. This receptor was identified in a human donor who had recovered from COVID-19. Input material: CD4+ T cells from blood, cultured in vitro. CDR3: CASNLVTGGNTEAFF. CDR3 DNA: TGTGCCAGTAATCTCGTTACAGGGGGAAACACTGAAGCTTTCTTT. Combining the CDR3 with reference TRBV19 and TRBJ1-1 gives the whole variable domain DGGITQSPKYLFRKEGQNVTLSCEQNLNHDAMYWYRQDPGQGLRLIYYSQIVNDFQKGDIAEGYSVSREKKESFPLTVTSAQKNPTAFYLCASNLVTGGNTEAFFGQGTRLTVV.